This T cell receptor (beta chain) was documented in a study of CD8 T cells in Susac syndrome. RNA was extracted with the RNeasy kit, and a quantity of roughly 0.45 to 1 ug was reverse transcribed using random hexamers. From the immunoSEQ multiplex PCR reads, TCRdb called clonotypes with MiXCR, one entry per CDR3 protein. The data show about 300,000 distinct CDR3 sequences, 85% seen once. V dropped 5 bases and J dropped 4; count of bases not matched to a gene: 12. CDR3 size: 16 residues. CDR1 and CDR2 (germline): LNHDA, SQIVND (reference sequence). From blood CD8+ and CD4+ T cells, the TCR beta chain was sequenced. The multiple sclerosis control group comprised treatment-naive patients with stable or active relapsing-remitting disease. The CD8+ and CD4+ T cells were negatively isolated, with the TEMRA cells enriched by FACS.

The TCR sequence derives from a human donor with multiple sclerosis. The V call is TRBV19, the J call TRBJ1-2; TRBD1 matches 8 bases. Sequencing used CD8+ T cells from PBMCs. CDR3 protein: CASSLSLPGQAYGYTF. CDR3 nucleotide sequence: TGTGCCAGTAGTCTATCCCTCCCGGGACAGGCCTATGGCTACACCTTC.